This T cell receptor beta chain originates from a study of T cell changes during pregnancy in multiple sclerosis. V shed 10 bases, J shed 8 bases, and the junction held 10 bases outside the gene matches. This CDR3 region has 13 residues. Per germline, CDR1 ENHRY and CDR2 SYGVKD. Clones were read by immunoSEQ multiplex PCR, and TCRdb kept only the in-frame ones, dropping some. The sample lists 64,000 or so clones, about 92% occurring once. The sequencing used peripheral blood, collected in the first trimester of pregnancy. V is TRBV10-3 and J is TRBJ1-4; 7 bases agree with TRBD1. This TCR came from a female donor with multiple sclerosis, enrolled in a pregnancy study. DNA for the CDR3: TGTGCCACCCAGGGGGACAGCGCCGAAAAACTGTTTTTT. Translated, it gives CATQGDSAEKLFF.